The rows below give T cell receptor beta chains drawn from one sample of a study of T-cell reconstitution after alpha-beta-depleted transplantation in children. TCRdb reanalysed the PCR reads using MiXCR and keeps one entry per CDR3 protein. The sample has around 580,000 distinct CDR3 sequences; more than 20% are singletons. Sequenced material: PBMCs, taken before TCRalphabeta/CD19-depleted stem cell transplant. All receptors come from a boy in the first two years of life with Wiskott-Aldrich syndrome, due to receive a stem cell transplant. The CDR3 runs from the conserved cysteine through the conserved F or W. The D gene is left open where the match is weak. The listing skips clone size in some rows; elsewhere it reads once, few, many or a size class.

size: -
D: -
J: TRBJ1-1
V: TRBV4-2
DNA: TGTGCCAGCAGCCAATCCCCTCGAATGGTCGCGGGAGACACTGAAGCTTTCTTT
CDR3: CASSQSPRMVAGDTEAFF

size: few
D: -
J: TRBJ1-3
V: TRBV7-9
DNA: TGTGCCAGCAGCCCCGGAGGGGTTTGGGCTGGAAACACCATATATTTT
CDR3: CASSPGGVWAGNTIYF

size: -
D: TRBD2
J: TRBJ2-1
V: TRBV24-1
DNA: TGTGCCACCAGTGATGCTAGCGGGCCCTACAATGAGCAGTTCTTC
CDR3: CATSDASGPYNEQFF

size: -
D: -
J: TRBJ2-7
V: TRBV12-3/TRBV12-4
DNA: TGTGCCAGCTCATTTGGGCCCCCTGCCTACGAGCAGTACTTC
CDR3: CASSFGPPAYEQYF

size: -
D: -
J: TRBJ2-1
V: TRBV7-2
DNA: TGTGCCAGCAGCTTAGTTGACATCTCCTACAATGAGCAGTTCTTC
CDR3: CASSLVDISYNEQFF

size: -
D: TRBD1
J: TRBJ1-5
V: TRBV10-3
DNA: TGTGCCATCAGTTTAGACAGGGAGGCTCAGCCCCAGCATTTT
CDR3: CAISLDREAQPQHF

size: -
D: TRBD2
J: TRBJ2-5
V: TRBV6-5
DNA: TGTGCCAGCAGTTATGGCGGGAGGTGGGGGGAGACCCAGTACTTC
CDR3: CASSYGGRWGETQYF

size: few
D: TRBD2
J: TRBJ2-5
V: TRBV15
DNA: TGTGCCACCAGCAGAGATTACAGGGAGGAGAGCGGGAGTGAGACCCAGTACTTC
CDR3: CATSRDYREESGSETQYF

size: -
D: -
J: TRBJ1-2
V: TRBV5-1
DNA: TGCGCCAGCAGCTTCCAGGACTATGGCTACACCTTC
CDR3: CASSFQDYGYTF

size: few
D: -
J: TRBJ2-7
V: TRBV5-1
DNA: TGCGCCAGCAGCGATATCGAAGGGGGGAGAGTGTACTTC
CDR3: CASSDIEGGRVYF

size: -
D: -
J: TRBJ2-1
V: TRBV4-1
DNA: TGCGCCAGCAGCCAAGATGCGGGTCCTGAGCAGTTCTTC
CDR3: CASSQDAGPEQFF

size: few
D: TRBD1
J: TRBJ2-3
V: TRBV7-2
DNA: TGTGCCAGCAGTAAAGACAGGGGGCAGACAGATACGCAGTATTTT
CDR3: CASSKDRGQTDTQYF

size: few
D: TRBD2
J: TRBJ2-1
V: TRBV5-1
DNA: TGCGCCAGCAGCTTAGCGGGAGGGCGGGGTGAGCAGTTCTTC
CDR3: CASSLAGGRGEQFF

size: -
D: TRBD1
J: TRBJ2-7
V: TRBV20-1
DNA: TGCAGTGCTAGGGACTACAGGGGGATCGGGCAGTACTTC
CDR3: CSARDYRGIGQYF

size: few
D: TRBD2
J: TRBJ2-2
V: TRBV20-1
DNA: TGCAGTGCCCTACTAGCGGGAGGGAACACCGGGGAGCTGTTTTTT
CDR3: CSALLAGGNTGELFF

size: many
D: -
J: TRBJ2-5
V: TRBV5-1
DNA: TGCGCCAGCAGCCGAGACGGGGAGACCCAGTACTTC
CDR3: CASSRDGETQYF

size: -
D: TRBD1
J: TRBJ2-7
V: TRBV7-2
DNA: TGTGCCAGCAGCTTAGCGACTACAGGGGCCCAAACCTACGAGCAGTACTTC
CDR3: CASSLATTGAQTYEQYF

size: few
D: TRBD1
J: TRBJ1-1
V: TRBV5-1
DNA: TGCGCCAGCAGCCGAAACAGGGGTCTGAACACTGAAGCTTTCTTT
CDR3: CASSRNRGLNTEAFF

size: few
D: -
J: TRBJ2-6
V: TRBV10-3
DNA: TGTGCCATTAGGGTCTCTGGGGCCAACGTCCTGACTTTC
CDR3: CAIRVSGANVLTF

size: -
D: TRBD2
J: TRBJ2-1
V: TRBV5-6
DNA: TGTGCCAGCAGCTTTCGGACTAGCGGGAGAATCCATGAGCAGTTCTTC
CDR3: CASSFRTSGRIHEQFF

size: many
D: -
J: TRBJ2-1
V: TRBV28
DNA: TGTGCCAGCAGTTTATGGGGGGGAAATGAGCAGTTCTTC
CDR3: CASSLWGGNEQFF

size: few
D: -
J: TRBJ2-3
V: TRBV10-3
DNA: TGTGCCATCAGTGAGTTGAGCAGGAATACGCAGTATTTT
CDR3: CAISELSRNTQYF

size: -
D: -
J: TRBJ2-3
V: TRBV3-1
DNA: TGTGCCAGCAGCGAAGACGGTCTAGCGCCAGATACGCAGTATTTT
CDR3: CASSEDGLAPDTQYF

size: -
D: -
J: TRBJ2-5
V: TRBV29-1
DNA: TGCAGCGGGCTTTCGGAGACCCAGTACTTC
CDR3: CSGLSETQYF

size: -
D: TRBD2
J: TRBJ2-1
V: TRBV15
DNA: TGTGCCACCAGCAGAGGATCCATAGGTAGCGGGAGTATTAACGAGCAGTTCTTC
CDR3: CATSRGSIGSGSINEQFF

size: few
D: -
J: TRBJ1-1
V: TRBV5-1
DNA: TGCGCCAGCAGCTTGGAAGCAGGGCCGGGCTGGACTGAAGCTTTCTTT
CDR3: CASSLEAGPGWTEAFF

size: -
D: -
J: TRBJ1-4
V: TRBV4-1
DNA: TGCGCCAGCAGCCAAGTCAGCACAGGGCCTAATGAAAAACTGTTTTTT
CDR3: CASSQVSTGPNEKLFF

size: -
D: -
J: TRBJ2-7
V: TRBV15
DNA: TGTGCCACCAGCAGAGATTCCGGCAGGGGTTACGAGCAGTACTTC
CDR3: CATSRDSGRGYEQYF

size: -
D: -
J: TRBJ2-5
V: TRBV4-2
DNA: TGTGCCAGCAGCCAAATCCTGGACAGTCGGATGGGCCAAGAGACCCAGTACTTC
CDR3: CASSQILDSRMGQETQYF

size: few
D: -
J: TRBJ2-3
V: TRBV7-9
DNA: TGTGCCAGCAGCTCCGTAGTAGGTAGTTCAGATACGCAGTATTTT
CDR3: CASSSVVGSSDTQYF

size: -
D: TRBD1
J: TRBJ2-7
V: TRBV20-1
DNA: TGCAGTGCACAGACCGGGACAGGGGGCTCCTACGAGCAGTACTTC
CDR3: CSAQTGTGGSYEQYF

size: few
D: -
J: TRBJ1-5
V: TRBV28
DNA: TGTGCCAGCTCGGACCCCCCCAATCAGCCCCAGCATTTT
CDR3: CASSDPPNQPQHF

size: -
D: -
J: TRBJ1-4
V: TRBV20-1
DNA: TGCAGTGCTAGCCCGCTCCGACAGCTAACTAATGAAAAACTGTTTTTT
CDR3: CSASPLRQLTNEKLFF

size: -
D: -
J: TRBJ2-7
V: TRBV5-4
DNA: TGTGCCAGCAGCTTGGCGGGATGGGGAACAGACGCATTTAGCGGACAGTACTTC
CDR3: CASSLAGWGTDAFSGQYF

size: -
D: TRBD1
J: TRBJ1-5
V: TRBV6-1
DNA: TGTGCCAGCAGTCATACGAAGGACAGGGCAACGAATCAGCCCCAGCATTTT
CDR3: CASSHTKDRATNQPQHF